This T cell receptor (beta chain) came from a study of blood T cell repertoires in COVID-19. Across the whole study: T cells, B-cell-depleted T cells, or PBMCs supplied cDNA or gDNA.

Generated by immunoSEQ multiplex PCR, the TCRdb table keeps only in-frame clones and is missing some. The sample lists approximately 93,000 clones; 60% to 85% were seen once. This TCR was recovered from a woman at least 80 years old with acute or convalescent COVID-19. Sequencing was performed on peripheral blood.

The CDR3 loop reads CAWSVLDFSNEQFF. The CDR3 nucleotides are TGTGCCTGGAGTGTTCTAGATTTTTCCAATGAGCAGTTCTTC. V gene TRBV30 combines with J gene TRBJ2-1; D ambiguous. V dropped 0 bases and J dropped 6 bases, with 12 bases sitting between them. The CDR3 has 14 residues. The germline V gene encodes CDR1 GTSNPN and CDR2 SVGIG (reference sequence).